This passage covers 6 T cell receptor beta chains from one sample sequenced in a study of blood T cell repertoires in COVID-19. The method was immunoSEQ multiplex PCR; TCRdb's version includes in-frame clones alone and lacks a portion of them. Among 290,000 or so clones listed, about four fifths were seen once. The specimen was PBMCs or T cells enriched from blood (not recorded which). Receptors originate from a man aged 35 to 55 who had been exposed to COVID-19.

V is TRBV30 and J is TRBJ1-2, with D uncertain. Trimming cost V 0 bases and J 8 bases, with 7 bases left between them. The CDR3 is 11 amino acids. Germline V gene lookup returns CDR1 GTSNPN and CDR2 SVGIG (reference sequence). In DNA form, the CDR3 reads TGTGCCTGGAGTGTTAGGGAGGGCTACACCTTC. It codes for CAWSVREGYTF.

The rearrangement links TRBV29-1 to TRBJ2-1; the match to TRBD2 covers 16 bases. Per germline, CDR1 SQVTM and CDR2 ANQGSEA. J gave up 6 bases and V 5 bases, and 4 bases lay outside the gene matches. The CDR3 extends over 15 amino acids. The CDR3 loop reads CSVSGTSGRANEQFF. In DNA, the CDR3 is TGCAGCGTTTCCGGGACTAGCGGGAGGGCCAATGAGCAGTTCTTC.

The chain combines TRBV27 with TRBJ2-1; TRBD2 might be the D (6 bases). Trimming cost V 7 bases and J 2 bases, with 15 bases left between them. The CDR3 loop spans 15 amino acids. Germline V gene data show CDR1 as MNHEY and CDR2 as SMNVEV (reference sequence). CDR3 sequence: CASTKWRDPYNEQFF. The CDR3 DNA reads TGTGCCAGCACTAAATGGAGGGACCCCTACAATGAGCAGTTCTTC.

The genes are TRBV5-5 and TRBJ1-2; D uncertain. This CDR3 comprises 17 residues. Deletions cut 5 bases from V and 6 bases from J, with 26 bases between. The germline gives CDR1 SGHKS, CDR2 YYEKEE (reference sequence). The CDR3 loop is CASSSGLTGLSKDGYTF. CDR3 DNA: TGTGCCAGCAGTTCTGGTTTGACCGGGTTGAGTAAAGATGGCTACACCTTC.

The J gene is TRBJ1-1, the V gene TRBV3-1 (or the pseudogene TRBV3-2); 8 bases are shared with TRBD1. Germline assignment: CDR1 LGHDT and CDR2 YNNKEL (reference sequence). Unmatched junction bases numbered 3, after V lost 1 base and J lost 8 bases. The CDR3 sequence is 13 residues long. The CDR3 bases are TGTGCCAGCAGCCAAGTCCAGGGGGCCGAAGCTTTCTTT. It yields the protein CASSQVQGAEAFF.

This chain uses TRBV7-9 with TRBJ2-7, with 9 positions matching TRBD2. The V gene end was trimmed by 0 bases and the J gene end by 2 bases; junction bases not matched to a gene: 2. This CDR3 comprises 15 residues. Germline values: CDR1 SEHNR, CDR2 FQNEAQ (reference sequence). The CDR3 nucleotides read TGTGCCAGCAGCTTAGCTGCGGGAGGGACCTACGAGCAGTACTTC. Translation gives CASSLAAGGTYEQYF.